This T cell receptor (beta chain) was recorded in a study of siplizumab effects on memory and regulatory T cells (dated by TCRdb to between 2018 and 2021). For the study in its entirety: The study examined how the anti-CD2 antibody siplizumab affects alloreactive T-cell subsets in allogeneic mixed lymphocyte reactions built from human PBMCs. The paper's findings and limits, for the study overall: Unstimulated naive T cells appeared more diverse than memory T cells, and naive cells seemed to contribute substantially to the alloresponse. Among mappable alloreactive CD4+ clones, the Treg-derived fraction averaged approximately 69% with siplizumab versus around 27% in control reactions. Roughly 75-95% of proliferating CD4+ or CD8+ clones could not be assigned a naive or memory phenotype. The cumulative frequency of alloreactive sequences that could be traced back to unstimulated CD4+ memory T cells was significantly reduced by siplizumab. Because sequences at frequencies below about 10^-5 were poorly captured, only a minor fraction of alloreactive clones could be mapped back to unstimulated subsets. Whether proliferating Tregs from siplizumab cultures actually had suppressive function was not functionally confirmed.

Measured from the cysteine to the phenylalanine, the CDR3 is 14 residues long. Only CDR3 DNA remains: 42 bases, in frame from the first base. Ends trimmed: V by 4 bases, J by 8 bases; bases unmatched to a gene: 7. The germline V gene (reference sequence) sets CDR1 to MNHNY and CDR2 to SVGAGI. Library construction relied on the immunoSEQ multiplex PCR assay. Each sample had 85,000 to 100,000 TCR templates assayed by the deep sequencing platform. Genomic DNA extracted from sorted T cells was used for TCRbeta CDR3 sequencing. Turning to the authors' computational methods: Clonal analysis of TCRbeta CDR3 data was done in the R programming language. Comparing unstimulated samples against CFSE-low samples taken after the reaction was how alloreactive CD4+ and CD8+ clones were defined. By matching sequences to the repertoires of sorted unstimulated Treg and non-Treg cells, each alloreactive CD4+ clone was assigned a regulatory or non-regulatory origin. TCRdb obtained this table from immuneACCESS and retained in-frame rearrangements with V and J assigned. These tables miss some clones; where compared with another copy, unresolved V genes account for less than half of the shortfall, and the remainder is unexplained. V, J and clone size derive from that table, while D and trimming were established from the DNA sequence. A total of 100,000 or so clones appear in this sample, 85% to 95% of them only once. The ten biggest clones cover about 0.32% of the sample.

On this clone itself: Its target antigen remains unknown. Per-base qualities were not stored, and no clone one base away is much larger.

Sorted unstimulated T cells and proliferating T cells recovered from mixed lymphocyte reactions were subjected to TCRbeta CDR3 sequencing. Fresh whole blood from fewer than twelve HLA-typed healthy donors was used to isolate PBMCs. The chain is assembled from TRBV6-6 and TRBJ1-4; TRBD1 matches 7 bases in the middle. This TCR was sampled from a human donor in good health. Input material: CD4+ T cells sorted from blood. In nucleotide form, the sequence is TGTGCCAGCAGTTCACCGACAGGGCCGGAAAAACTGTTTTTT. It encodes CASSSPTGPEKLFF.